This is a list of T cell receptor beta chains from one sample in a study of T cells in tuberculosis. TCRdb's table, derived via immunoSEQ multiplex PCR, lists solely in-frame clones and lacks some. Among under 50,000 clones listed, about 95% were seen once. Sequencing was done on a sample of PBMCs. The receptors were gathered from a donor between 5 and 29 years old with latent tuberculosis or without tuberculosis infection. The CDR3 runs from the conserved cysteine through the conserved F or W. The D gene is left open where the match is weak. Some rows have no size entry. The others give once, few or many, or a class for an expanded clone.

D	J	size	V	CDR3	DNA
NA	TRBJ1-2	NA	TRBV6-1	CASTLNGGEDGYTF	TGTGCCAGCACCCTAAACGGGGGGGAAGATGGCTACACCTTC
TRBD2	TRBJ2-5	NA	TRBV5-1	CASSWLGLAETQYF	TGCGCCAGCAGCTGGCTCGGACTAGCGGAGACCCAGTACTTC
NA	TRBJ2-7	NA	TRBV5-6	CASSLEKGHSYEQYF	TGTGCCAGCAGCTTGGAGAAGGGACACTCCTACGAGCAGTACTTC
NA	TRBJ1-2	NA	TRBV2	CATEGRQGYTF	TGTGCCACCGAGGGCAGACAAGGCTACACCTTC
TRBD1	TRBJ1-2	NA	TRBV5-4	CASSSRTGGGRANYGYTF	TGTGCCAGCAGCTCGCGGACAGGGGGAGGTAGGGCTAACTATGGCTACACCTTC
TRBD1	TRBJ1-3	NA	TRBV7-2	CASSLTGDLRNTIYF	TGTGCCAGCAGCTTGACAGGGGATTTAAGAAACACCATATATTTT
TRBD2	TRBJ2-1	NA	TRBV4-1	CASSQVLAGLRLNEQFF	TGCGCCAGCAGCCAGGTTTTAGCGGGCCTCCGTCTAAATGAGCAGTTCTTC
NA	TRBJ2-1	NA	TRBV28	CASSLTHSELNEQFF	TGTGCCAGCAGTTTGACTCATTCCGAACTCAATGAGCAGTTCTTC
TRBD1	TRBJ2-2	NA	TRBV5-1	CASSLDSGGPGELFF	TGCGCCAGCAGCTTGGATTCAGGGGGCCCCGGGGAGCTGTTTTTT
NA	TRBJ2-3	NA	TRBV5-1	CASSLDFPTDTQYF	TGCGCCAGCAGCTTGGATTTCCCAACAGATACGCAGTATTTT
NA	TRBJ2-1	NA	TRBV6-4	CASSEGLEGSNEQFF	TGTGCCAGCAGTGAGGGCTTGGAGGGGAGCAATGAGCAGTTCTTC
TRBD1	TRBJ2-2	NA	TRBV5-1	CASDKGGVNTGELFF	TGCGCCAGTGACAAAGGGGGCGTGAACACCGGGGAGCTGTTTTTT
TRBD1	TRBJ1-3	NA	TRBV6-5	CAIWDRAGNTIYF	TGTGCCATCTGGGACAGGGCTGGAAACACCATATATTTT
NA	TRBJ1-1	NA	TRBV5-1	CASSPLEGLNTEAFF	TGCGCCAGCAGCCCCCTTGAGGGTTTGAACACTGAAGCTTTCTTT
NA	TRBJ1-4	NA	TRBV6-6	CASSYDGVQLNEKLFF	TGTGCCAGCAGTTACGACGGGGTCCAGCTTAATGAAAAACTGTTTTTT
TRBD1	TRBJ1-2	NA	TRBV9	CASSVGSRGDYGYTF	TGTGCCAGCAGCGTAGGGTCCAGGGGGGACTATGGCTACACCTTC
NA	TRBJ1-1	NA	TRBV7-8	CASSQRENTEAFF	TGTGCCAGCAGCCAACGGGAGAACACTGAAGCTTTCTTT
TRBD1	TRBJ1-1	NA	TRBV7-9	CASSVTGGYEAFF	TGTGCCAGCAGCGTAACAGGGGGCTATGAAGCTTTCTTT
NA	TRBJ2-7	NA	TRBV27	CATAVLAASFYEQYF	TGTGCCACCGCGGTTCTGGCAGCCTCCTTCTACGAGCAGTACTTC
TRBD1	TRBJ1-1	NA	TRBV2	CATQDRGNTEAFF	TGTGCCACCCAGGACAGGGGGAACACTGAAGCTTTCTTT
TRBD2	TRBJ2-7	few	TRBV7-8	CASSRTSRTYEQYF	TGTGCCAGCAGTCGGACTAGCCGAACCTACGAGCAGTACTTC
TRBD1	TRBJ2-4	NA	TRBV7-9	CASSPPDRLGKNIQYF	TGTGCCAGCAGCCCGCCGGACAGGTTGGGCAAAAACATTCAGTACTTC
TRBD1	TRBJ2-3	once	TRBV9	CASSLRPQGAKDTQYF	TGTGCCAGCAGCCTACGTCCCCAGGGGGCTAAAGATACGCAGTATTTT
NA	TRBJ2-3	once	TRBV14	CASSGLGTSTDTQYF	TGTGCCAGCAGCGGACTCGGGACTAGCACAGATACGCAGTATTTT
TRBD2	TRBJ2-3	NA	TRBV6-5	CASSFLAGGTTDTQYF	TGTGCCAGCAGTTTCCTAGCGGGGGGGACCACAGATACGCAGTATTTT
TRBD1	TRBJ1-1	NA	TRBV6-1	CASSDRALNTEAFF	TGTGCCAGCTCGGACAGGGCCTTGAACACTGAAGCTTTCTTT
NA	TRBJ2-5	NA	TRBV27	CASSPSRSSVAETQYF	TGTGCCAGCAGTCCTAGCCGGTCTAGCGTGGCGGAGACCCAGTACTTC
NA	TRBJ1-5	NA	TRBV6-6	CASNLQDQPQHF	TGTGCCAGCAACCTACAGGATCAGCCCCAGCATTTT
NA	TRBJ1-1	NA	TRBV30	CAWSGWEVQESAFF	TGTGCCTGGAGTGGATGGGAGGTGCAGGAGTCAGCTTTCTTT